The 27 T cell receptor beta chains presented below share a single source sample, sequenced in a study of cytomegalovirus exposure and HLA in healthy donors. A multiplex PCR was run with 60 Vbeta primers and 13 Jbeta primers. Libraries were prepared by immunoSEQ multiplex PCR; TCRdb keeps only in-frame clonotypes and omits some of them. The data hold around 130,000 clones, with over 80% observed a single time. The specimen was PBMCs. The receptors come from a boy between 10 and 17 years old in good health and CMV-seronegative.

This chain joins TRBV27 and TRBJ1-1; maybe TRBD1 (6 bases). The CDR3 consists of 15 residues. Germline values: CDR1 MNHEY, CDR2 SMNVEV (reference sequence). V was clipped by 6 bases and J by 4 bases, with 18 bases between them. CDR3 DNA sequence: TGTGCCAGCAGCCGAAACCCAGGGGCAGGCACTGAAGCTTTCTTT. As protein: CASSRNPGAGTEAFF.

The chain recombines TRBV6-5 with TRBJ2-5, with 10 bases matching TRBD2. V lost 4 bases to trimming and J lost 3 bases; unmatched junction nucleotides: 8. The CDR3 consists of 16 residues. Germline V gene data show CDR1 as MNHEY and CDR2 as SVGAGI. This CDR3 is CASSSSGLAAKETQYF. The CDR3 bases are TGTGCCAGCAGTTCTTCCGGACTAGCGGCTAAAGAGACCCAGTACTTC.

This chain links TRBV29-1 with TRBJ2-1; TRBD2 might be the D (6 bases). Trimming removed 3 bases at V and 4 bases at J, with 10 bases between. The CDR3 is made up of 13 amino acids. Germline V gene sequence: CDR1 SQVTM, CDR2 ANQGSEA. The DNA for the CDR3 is TGCAGCGTTGAGGAAAGCGGGTACAATGAGCAGTTCTTC. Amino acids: CSVEESGYNEQFF.

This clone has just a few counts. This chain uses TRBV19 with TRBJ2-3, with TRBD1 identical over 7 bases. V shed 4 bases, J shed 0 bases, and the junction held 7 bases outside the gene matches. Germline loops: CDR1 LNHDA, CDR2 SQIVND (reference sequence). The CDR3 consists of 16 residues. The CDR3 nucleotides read TGTGCCAGTAGTAAGGGGACAGCCACAAGCACAGATACGCAGTATTTT. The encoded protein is CASSKGTATSTDTQYF.

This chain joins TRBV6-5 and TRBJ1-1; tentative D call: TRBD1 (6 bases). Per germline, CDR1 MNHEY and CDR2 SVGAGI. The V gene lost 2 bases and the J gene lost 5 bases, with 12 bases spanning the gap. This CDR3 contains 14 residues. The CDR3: CASSYRSGVTEAFF. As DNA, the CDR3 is TGTGCCAGCAGTTACAGGTCAGGGGTAACTGAAGCTTTCTTT.

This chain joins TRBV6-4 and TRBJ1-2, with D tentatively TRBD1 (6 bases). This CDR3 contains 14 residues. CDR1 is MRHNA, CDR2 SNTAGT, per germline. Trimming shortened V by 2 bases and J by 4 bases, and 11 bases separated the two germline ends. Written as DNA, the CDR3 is TGTGCCAGCAGTGACCCGGGACATGTCTATGGCTACACCTTC. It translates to CASSDPGHVYGYTF.

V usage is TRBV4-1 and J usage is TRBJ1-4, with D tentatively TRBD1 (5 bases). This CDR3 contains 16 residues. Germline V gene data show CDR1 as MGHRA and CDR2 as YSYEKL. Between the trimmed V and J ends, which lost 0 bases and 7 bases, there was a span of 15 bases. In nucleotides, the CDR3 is TGCGCCAGCAGCCAAGACCTAGGGGCCAGGTTTGAAAAACTGTTTTTT. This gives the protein CASSQDLGARFEKLFF.

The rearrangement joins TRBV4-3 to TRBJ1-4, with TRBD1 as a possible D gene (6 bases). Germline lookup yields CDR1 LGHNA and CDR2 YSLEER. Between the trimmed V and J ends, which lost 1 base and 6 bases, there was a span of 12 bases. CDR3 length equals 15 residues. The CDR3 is CASSQADRTDEKLFF. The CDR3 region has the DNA TGCGCCAGCAGCCAAGCGGACCGGACAGATGAAAAACTGTTTTTT.

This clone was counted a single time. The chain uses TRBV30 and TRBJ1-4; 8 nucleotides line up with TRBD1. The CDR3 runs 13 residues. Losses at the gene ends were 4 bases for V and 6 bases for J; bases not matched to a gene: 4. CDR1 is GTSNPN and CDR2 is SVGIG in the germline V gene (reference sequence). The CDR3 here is CAWKGTGDEKLFF. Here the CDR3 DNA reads TGTGCCTGGAAGGGGACAGGAGATGAAAAACTGTTTTTT.

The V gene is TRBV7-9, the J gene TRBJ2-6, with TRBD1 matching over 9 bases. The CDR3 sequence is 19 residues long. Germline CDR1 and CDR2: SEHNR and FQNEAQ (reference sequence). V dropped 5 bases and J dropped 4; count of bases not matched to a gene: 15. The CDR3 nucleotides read TGTGCCAGCAGCCACGGTGAGGGACAGGGAGAGGGCGGGGCCAACGTCCTGACTTTC. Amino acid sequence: CASSHGEGQGEGGANVLTF. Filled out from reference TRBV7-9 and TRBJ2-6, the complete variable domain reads DTGVSQNPRHKITKRGQNVTFRCDPISEHNRLYWYRQTLGQGPEFLTYFQNEAQLEKSRLLSDRFSAERPKGSFSTLEIQRTEQGDSAMYLCASSHGEGQGEGGANVLTFGAGSRLTVL.

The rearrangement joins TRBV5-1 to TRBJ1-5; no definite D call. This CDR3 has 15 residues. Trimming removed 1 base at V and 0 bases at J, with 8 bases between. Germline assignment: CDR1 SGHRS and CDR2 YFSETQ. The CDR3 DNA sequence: TGCGCCAGCAGCTTGTCGCCCGGTAGCAATCAGCCCCAGCATTTT. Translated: CASSLSPGSNQPQHF.

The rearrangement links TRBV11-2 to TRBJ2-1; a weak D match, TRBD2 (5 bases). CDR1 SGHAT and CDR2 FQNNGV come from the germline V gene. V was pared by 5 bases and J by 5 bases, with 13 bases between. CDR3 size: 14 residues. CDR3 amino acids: CASSPNYGDNEQFF. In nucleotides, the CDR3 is TGTGCCAGCAGCCCCAATTACGGGGACAATGAGCAGTTCTTC.

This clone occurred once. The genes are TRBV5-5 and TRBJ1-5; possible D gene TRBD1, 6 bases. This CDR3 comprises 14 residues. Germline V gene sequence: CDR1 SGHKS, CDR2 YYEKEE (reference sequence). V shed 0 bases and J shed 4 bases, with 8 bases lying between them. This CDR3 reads CASSLDRVNQPQHF. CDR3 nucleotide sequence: TGTGCCAGCAGCTTGGACAGGGTGAATCAGCCCCAGCATTTT.

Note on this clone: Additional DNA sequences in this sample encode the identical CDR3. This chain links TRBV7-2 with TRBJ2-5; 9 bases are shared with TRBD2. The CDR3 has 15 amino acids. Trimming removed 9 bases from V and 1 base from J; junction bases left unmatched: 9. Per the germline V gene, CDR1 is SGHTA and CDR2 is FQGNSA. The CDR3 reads CASSTPTSGQETQYF. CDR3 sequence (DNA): TGTGCCAGTAGCACCCCGACTAGCGGCCAAGAGACCCAGTACTTC.

The CDR3 coding sequence is TGTGCCAGCAGCTTAAGCATGATCACAGATACGCAGTATTTT. Translated: CASSLSMITDTQYF. The chain combines TRBV7-2 with TRBJ2-3; D not certain. CDR1 SGHTA and CDR2 FQGNSA come from the germline V gene. Trimming shortened V by 2 bases and J by 2 bases, and 8 bases separated the two germline ends. The CDR3 loop spans 14 amino acids.

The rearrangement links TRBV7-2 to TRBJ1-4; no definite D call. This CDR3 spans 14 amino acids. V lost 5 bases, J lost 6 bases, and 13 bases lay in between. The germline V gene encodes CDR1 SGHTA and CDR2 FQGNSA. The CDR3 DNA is TGTGCCAGCAGCCCTTCGTCGTTTGATGAAAAACTGTTTTTT. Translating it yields CASSPSSFDEKLFF.

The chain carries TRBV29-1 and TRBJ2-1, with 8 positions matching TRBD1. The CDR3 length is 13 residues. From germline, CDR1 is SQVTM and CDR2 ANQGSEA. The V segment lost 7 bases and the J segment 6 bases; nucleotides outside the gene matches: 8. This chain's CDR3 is CSAQGDRSNEQFF. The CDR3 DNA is TGCAGCGCCCAAGGGGACAGGAGCAATGAGCAGTTCTTC.

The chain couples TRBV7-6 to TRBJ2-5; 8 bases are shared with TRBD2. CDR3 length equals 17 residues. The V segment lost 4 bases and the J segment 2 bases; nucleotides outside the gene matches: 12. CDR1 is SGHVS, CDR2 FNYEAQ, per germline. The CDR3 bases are TGTGCCAGCAGCTCCCGATTTGGCGGGAGGACACAAGAGACCCAGTACTTC. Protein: CASSSRFGGRTQETQYF. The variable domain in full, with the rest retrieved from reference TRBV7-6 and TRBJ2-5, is GAGVSQSPRYKVTKRGQDVALRCDPISGHVSLYWYRQALGQGPEFLTYFNYEAQQDKSGLPNDRFSAERPEGSISTLTIQRTEQRDSAMYRCASSSRFGGRTQETQYFGPGTRLLVL.

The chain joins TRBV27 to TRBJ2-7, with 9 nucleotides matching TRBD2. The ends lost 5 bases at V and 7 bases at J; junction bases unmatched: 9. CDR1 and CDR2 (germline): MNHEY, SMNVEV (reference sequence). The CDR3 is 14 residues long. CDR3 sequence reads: CASSRTSEPREQYF. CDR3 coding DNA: TGTGCCAGCAGTCGGACTAGCGAGCCGAGGGAGCAGTACTTC.

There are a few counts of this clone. This CDR3 reads CASRSGQGNGNTIYF. In DNA form, the CDR3 reads TGTGCCAGCAGATCGGGACAGGGGAATGGAAACACCATATATTTT. This chain connects TRBV7-6 to TRBJ1-3, with 10 bases that match TRBD1. The CDR3 sequence is 15 residues long. The V and J ends lost 6 bases and 3 bases, in that order; junction bases with no gene match: 5. The V gene's germline CDR1 is SGHVS and CDR2 FNYEAQ.

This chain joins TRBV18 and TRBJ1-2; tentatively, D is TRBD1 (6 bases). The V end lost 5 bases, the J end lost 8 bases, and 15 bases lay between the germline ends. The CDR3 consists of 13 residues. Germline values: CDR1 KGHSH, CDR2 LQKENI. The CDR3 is CASSSRGGNGYTF. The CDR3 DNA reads TGTGCCAGCTCATCCAGGGGAGGGAACGGCTACACCTTC.

CDR3 region: CASSHQGGAGGNEQFF. In DNA form, the CDR3 reads TGTGCCAGCAGCCATCAGGGGGGTGCGGGAGGTAATGAGCAGTTCTTC. V is TRBV7-9 and J is TRBJ2-1; maybe TRBD2 (8 bases). This CDR3 is 16 amino acids long. The ends were cut back, 5 bases at V and 7 bases at J, with 21 bases in the middle. Per the germline V gene, CDR1 is SEHNR and CDR2 is FQNEAQ (reference sequence). The full variable domain, its missing parts supplied by reference TRBV7-9 and TRBJ2-1, is DTGVSQNPRHKITKRGQNVTFRCDPISEHNRLYWYRQTLGQGPEFLTYFQNEAQLEKSRLLSDRFSAERPKGSFSTLEIQRTEQGDSAMYLCASSHQGGAGGNEQFFGPGTRLTVL.

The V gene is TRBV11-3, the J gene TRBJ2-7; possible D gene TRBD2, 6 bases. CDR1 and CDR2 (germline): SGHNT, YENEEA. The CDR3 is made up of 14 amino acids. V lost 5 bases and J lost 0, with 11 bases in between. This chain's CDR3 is CASSPGTPSYEQYF. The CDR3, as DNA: TGTGCCAGCAGCCCCGGGACTCCCTCCTACGAGCAGTACTTC.

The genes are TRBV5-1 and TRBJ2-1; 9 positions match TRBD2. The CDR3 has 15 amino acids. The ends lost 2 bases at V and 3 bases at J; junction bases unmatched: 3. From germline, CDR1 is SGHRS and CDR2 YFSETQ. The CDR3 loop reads CASSLPSGDYNEQFF. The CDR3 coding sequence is TGCGCCAGCAGCTTACCTAGCGGGGACTACAATGAGCAGTTCTTC.

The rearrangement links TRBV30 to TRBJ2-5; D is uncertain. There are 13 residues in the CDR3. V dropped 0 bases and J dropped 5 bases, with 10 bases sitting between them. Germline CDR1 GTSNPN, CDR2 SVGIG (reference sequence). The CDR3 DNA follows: TGTGCCTGGAGTGTACTGGTCAGGGAGACCCAGTACTTC. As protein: CAWSVLVRETQYF.

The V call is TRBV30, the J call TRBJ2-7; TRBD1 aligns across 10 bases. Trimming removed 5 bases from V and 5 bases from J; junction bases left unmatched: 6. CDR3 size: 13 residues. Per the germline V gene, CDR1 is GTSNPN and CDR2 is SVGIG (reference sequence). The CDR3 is CAWDRQGADEQYF. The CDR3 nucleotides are TGTGCCTGGGACCGACAGGGGGCGGACGAGCAGTACTTC.

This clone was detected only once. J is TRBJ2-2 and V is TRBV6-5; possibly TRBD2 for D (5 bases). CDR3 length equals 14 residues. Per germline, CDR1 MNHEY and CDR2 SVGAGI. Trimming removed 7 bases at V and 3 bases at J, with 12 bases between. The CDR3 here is CASTWEIDTGELFF. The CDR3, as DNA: TGTGCCAGCACGTGGGAGATCGACACCGGGGAGCTGTTTTTT.